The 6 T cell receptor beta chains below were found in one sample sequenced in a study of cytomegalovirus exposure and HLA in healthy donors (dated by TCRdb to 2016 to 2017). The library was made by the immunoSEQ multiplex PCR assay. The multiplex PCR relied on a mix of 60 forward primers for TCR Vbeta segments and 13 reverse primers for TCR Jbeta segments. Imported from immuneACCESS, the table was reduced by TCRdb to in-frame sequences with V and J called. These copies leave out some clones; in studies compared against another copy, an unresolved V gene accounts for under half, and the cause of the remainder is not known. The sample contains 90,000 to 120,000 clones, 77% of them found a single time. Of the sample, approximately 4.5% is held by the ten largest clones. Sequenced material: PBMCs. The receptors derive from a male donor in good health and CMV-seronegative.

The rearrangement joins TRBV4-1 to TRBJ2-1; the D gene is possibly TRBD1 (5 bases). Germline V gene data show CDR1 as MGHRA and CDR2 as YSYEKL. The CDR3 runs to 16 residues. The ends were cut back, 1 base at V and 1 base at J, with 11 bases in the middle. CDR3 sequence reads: CASSQAPDSSYNEQFF. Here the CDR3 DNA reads TGCGCCAGCAGCCAAGCTCCTGACAGTTCCTACAATGAGCAGTTCTTC.

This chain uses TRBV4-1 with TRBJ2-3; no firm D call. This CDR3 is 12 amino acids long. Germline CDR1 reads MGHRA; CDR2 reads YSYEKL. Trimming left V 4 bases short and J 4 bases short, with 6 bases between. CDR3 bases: TGCGCCAGCAGCCTCGGTTCAGATACGCAGTATTTT. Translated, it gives CASSLGSDTQYF.

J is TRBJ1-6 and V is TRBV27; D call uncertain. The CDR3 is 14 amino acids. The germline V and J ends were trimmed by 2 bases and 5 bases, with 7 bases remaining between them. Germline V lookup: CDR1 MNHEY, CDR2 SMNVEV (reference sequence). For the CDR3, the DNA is TGTGCCAGCAGTTTAACTGTGCATAATTCACCCCTCCACTTT. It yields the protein CASSLTVHNSPLHF.

The CDR3 protein is CASSPSGVSYNEQFF. CDR3 sequence (DNA): TGTGCCAGCAGCCCAAGCGGGGTTAGCTACAATGAGCAGTTCTTC. V is TRBV9 and J is TRBJ2-1; 7 nucleotides align to TRBD2. Germline loops: CDR1 SGDLS, CDR2 YYNGEE. The CDR3 spans 15 residues. J gave up 3 bases and V 4 bases, and 7 bases lay outside the gene matches.

CDR3 loop: CASSFDRSTEAFF. The CDR3 DNA reads as TGTGCCAGCAGCTTCGACAGGAGCACTGAAGCTTTCTTT. This chain connects TRBV5-4 to TRBJ1-1; possible D gene TRBD1, 6 bases. This CDR3 is 13 amino acids long. Trimming took 2 bases from V and 4 from J, leaving 9 bases between them. Per germline, CDR1 SGHNT and CDR2 YYREEE (reference sequence).

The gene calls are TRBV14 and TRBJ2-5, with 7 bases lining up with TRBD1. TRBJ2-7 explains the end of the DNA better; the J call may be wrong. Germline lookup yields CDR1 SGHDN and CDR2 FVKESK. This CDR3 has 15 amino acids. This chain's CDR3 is CASSIPGGSGYEQYF. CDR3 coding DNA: TGTGCCAGCAGCATCCCAGGGGGTTCGGGATACGAGCAGTACTTC.